Sequencing of this T cell receptor (beta chain) was carried out in a study of OX40 agonist ivuxolimab in advanced cancers. Study results and limitations: Several nonresponders also turned out to have low normalized T-cell clonal expansion.

As to this clone: Its antigen remains unidentified. Other DNA sequences from this sample encode an identical CDR3 as well.

Profiled with immunoSEQ multiplex PCR; TCRdb holds only in-frame clones, not every one. This sample has fewer than 85,000 clones, with more than 80% found just once. The CDR3 is 15 residues long. The germline V gene has CDR1 SEHNR and CDR2 FQNEAQ (reference sequence). V lost 5 bases, J lost 4 bases, and 5 bases stayed unmatched. The source is an adult with an advanced solid tumor such as melanoma, head and neck, liver or kidney cancer. The chain is built from TRBV7-9 and TRBJ1-5; 10 nucleotides align to TRBD1. The sample in question was CD4+ or CD8+ T cells sorted from blood, obtained in a trial of the OX40 agonist ivuxolimab. The CDR3 DNA sequence: TGTGCCAGCAGCCTGACAGGGGGCACGAATCAGCCCCAGCATTTT. As protein: CASSLTGGTNQPQHF.